This section outlines one TCR beta chain sequence together with its context. What it binds is unknown. Time point described: week 35, safety follow-up. All doses held 300 ug of mutant IDH1 20-mer peptide, with topical imiquimod. The sample is drawn from a study of a mutant IDH1 vaccine in newly diagnosed glioma. This CDR3 comprises 15 residues. Germline values: CDR1 SNHLY, CDR2 FYNNEI. Between the trimmed V and J ends, which lost 3 bases and 9 bases, there was a span of 18 bases. Method: immunoSEQ multiplex PCR; TCRdb's copy keeps in-frame clones and lacks some. The sample consists of about 54,000 clones, around 84% of them appearing once.

This clonotype was obtained from a woman younger than 30 with glioma. Sequenced here: PBMCs, sampled from a glioma patient whose treatment included an IDH1 peptide vaccine. This chain uses TRBV2 with TRBJ2-1, with TRBD2 as a possible D gene (6 bases). The CDR3 protein is CASSDPGALSREQFF. CDR3 bases: TGTGCCAGCAGTGACCCGGGAGCCTTGTCCCGTGAGCAGTTCTTC.